The rows below give T cell receptor beta chains drawn from one sample of a study of shared clonotypes between healthy human individuals. TCRdb's copy holds only in-frame clones and misses some; the assay was immunoSEQ multiplex PCR. Altogether around 500,000 clones are present, about 85% being singletons, with the ten largest covering about 13%. The sequenced material came from PBMCs. The receptor source for this set is a middle-aged woman in good health. Some clones in this sample may be carry-over from other donors' samples. The CDR3 runs from the conserved cysteine through the conserved F or W. The order of the fields is D gene, CDR3 length, clone size, J gene, V gene, CDR3 DNA, CDR3 protein. D genes are given only for firm matches. Size values are once, few and many counts, or a class for expanded clones, and some rows have none.

D gene: TRBD2; CDR3 length: 14; clone size: many; J gene: TRBJ2-7; V gene: TRBV5-1; CDR3 DNA: TGCGCCAGCAGCTTAGGACTAGTCTCCTACGAGCAGTACTTC; CDR3 protein: CASSLGLVSYEQYF
D gene: NA; CDR3 length: 14; clone size: NA; J gene: TRBJ2-7; V gene: TRBV5-1; CDR3 DNA: TGCGCCAGCAGCTTGAGGCAAGCCGGTGGGGAGCAGTACTTC; CDR3 protein: CASSLRQAGGEQYF
D gene: NA; CDR3 length: 15; clone size: NA; J gene: TRBJ2-2; V gene: TRBV28; CDR3 DNA: TGTGCCAGCAGTCCGATCTCCCCGAACACCGGGGAGCTGTTTTTT; CDR3 protein: CASSPISPNTGELFF
D gene: TRBD2; CDR3 length: 14; clone size: few; J gene: TRBJ2-7; V gene: TRBV30; CDR3 DNA: TGTGCCTGGAGTGTGGGACTAGGGCCCTACGAGCAGTACTTC; CDR3 protein: CAWSVGLGPYEQYF
D gene: NA; CDR3 length: 11; clone size: NA; J gene: TRBJ1-2; V gene: TRBV20-1; CDR3 DNA: TGCAGTGCTAGGGGGCGCGGTAGCTACACCTTC; CDR3 protein: CSARGRGSYTF
D gene: NA; CDR3 length: 14; clone size: NA; J gene: TRBJ2-6; V gene: TRBV10-2; CDR3 DNA: TGCGCCAGCAGTGAGCTTTCCGGGGCCAACGTCCTGACTTTC; CDR3 protein: CASSELSGANVLTF
D gene: TRBD1; CDR3 length: 15; clone size: NA; J gene: TRBJ2-1; V gene: TRBV11-2; CDR3 DNA: TGTGCCAGCAGCCCGACATCTGGACAGGCCAGTGAGCAGTTCTTC; CDR3 protein: CASSPTSGQASEQFF
D gene: TRBD2; CDR3 length: 17; clone size: NA; J gene: TRBJ2-3; V gene: TRBV4-2; CDR3 DNA: TGTGCCAGCAGCCAAGACGTCGAAGCGGGACTTACAGATACGCAGTATTTT; CDR3 protein: CASSQDVEAGLTDTQYF
D gene: TRBD2; CDR3 length: 14; clone size: NA; J gene: TRBJ2-5; V gene: TRBV5-6; CDR3 DNA: TGTGCCAGCAGCAAACTAGCGGGTGGGGAGACCCAGTACTTC; CDR3 protein: CASSKLAGGETQYF
D gene: NA; CDR3 length: 12; clone size: many; J gene: TRBJ2-7; V gene: TRBV5-5; CDR3 DNA: TGTGCCAGCAGCTTGTTGGGCTACGAGCAGTACTTC; CDR3 protein: CASSLLGYEQYF
D gene: TRBD1; CDR3 length: 15; clone size: NA; J gene: TRBJ2-7; V gene: TRBV5-1; CDR3 DNA: TGCGCCAGCAGCCCAGGGACAGGGCAGTCCTACGAGCAGTACTTC; CDR3 protein: CASSPGTGQSYEQYF
D gene: NA; CDR3 length: 13; clone size: NA; J gene: TRBJ1-1; V gene: TRBV28; CDR3 DNA: TGTGCCAGCAGTCCCCGAGGGGACACTGAAGCTTTCTTT; CDR3 protein: CASSPRGDTEAFF
D gene: NA; CDR3 length: 14; clone size: NA; J gene: TRBJ2-7; V gene: TRBV28; CDR3 DNA: TGTGCCAGCAGTTTATTGGGGGCGTCCTACGAGCAGTACTTC; CDR3 protein: CASSLLGASYEQYF
D gene: TRBD1; CDR3 length: 14; clone size: NA; J gene: TRBJ1-2; V gene: TRBV2; CDR3 DNA: TGTGCCAGCAGTGCACTGACAGGGGGCGCTGGCTACACCTTC; CDR3 protein: CASSALTGGAGYTF
D gene: NA; CDR3 length: 16; clone size: once; J gene: TRBJ2-3; V gene: TRBV9; CDR3 DNA: TGTGCCAGCAGCCCCCTGGTGGGGGGACCCACAGATACGCAGTATTTT; CDR3 protein: CASSPLVGGPTDTQYF
D gene: NA; CDR3 length: 13; clone size: NA; J gene: TRBJ2-5; V gene: TRBV5-1; CDR3 DNA: TGCGCCAGCAGCTTGGCCGGGGGGCAGACCCAGTACTTC; CDR3 protein: CASSLAGGQTQYF
D gene: TRBD1; CDR3 length: 14; clone size: NA; J gene: TRBJ1-1; V gene: TRBV18; CDR3 DNA: TGTGCCAGCTCACTGGGACAGGAGGACACTGAAGCTTTCTTT; CDR3 protein: CASSLGQEDTEAFF
D gene: NA; CDR3 length: 16; clone size: NA; J gene: TRBJ2-7; V gene: TRBV23-1; CDR3 DNA: TGCGCCAGCAGGTCCCCGACGGCACCTTCAATCTACGAGCAGTACTTC; CDR3 protein: CASRSPTAPSIYEQYF
D gene: NA; CDR3 length: 13; clone size: NA; J gene: TRBJ2-5; V gene: TRBV7-9; CDR3 DNA: TGTGCCAGCAGCTTGATGTTCAAAGAGACCCAGTACTTC; CDR3 protein: CASSLMFKETQYF
D gene: TRBD2; CDR3 length: 16; clone size: few; J gene: TRBJ2-2; V gene: TRBV6-4; CDR3 DNA: TGTGCCAGCAGTGAACTAGCGGGGATGGACACCGGGGAGCTGTTTTTT; CDR3 protein: CASSELAGMDTGELFF
D gene: TRBD2; CDR3 length: 15; clone size: NA; J gene: TRBJ2-7; V gene: TRBV18; CDR3 DNA: TGTGCCAGCTCACCGGGACTAGCGGGGCGGAACGAGCAGTACTTC; CDR3 protein: CASSPGLAGRNEQYF
D gene: NA; CDR3 length: 14; clone size: NA; J gene: TRBJ2-7; V gene: TRBV9; CDR3 DNA: TGTGCCAGCAGCGTTCAGGGCGTTTCCTACGAGCAGTACTTC; CDR3 protein: CASSVQGVSYEQYF
D gene: TRBD1; CDR3 length: 14; clone size: NA; J gene: TRBJ2-7; V gene: TRBV5-4; CDR3 DNA: TGTGCCAGCAGCCTCAGGACAGGATACAACGAGCAGTACTTC; CDR3 protein: CASSLRTGYNEQYF
D gene: NA; CDR3 length: 13; clone size: NA; J gene: TRBJ2-5; V gene: TRBV30; CDR3 DNA: TGTGCCTGGGATGATTTAGATAGGGAGACCCAGTACTTC; CDR3 protein: CAWDDLDRETQYF
D gene: NA; CDR3 length: 16; clone size: once; J gene: TRBJ2-1; V gene: TRBV5-6; CDR3 DNA: TGTGCCAGCAGCTTGGTACGGTCTAGCCTCTACAATGAGCAGTTCTTC; CDR3 protein: CASSLVRSSLYNEQFF
D gene: NA; CDR3 length: 15; clone size: NA; J gene: TRBJ2-1; V gene: TRBV6-5; CDR3 DNA: TGTGCCAGCAGTTACTCCCTTGGAGGAGGAGTTGAGCAGTTCTTC; CDR3 protein: CASSYSLGGGVEQFF
D gene: NA; CDR3 length: 13; clone size: NA; J gene: TRBJ2-5; V gene: TRBV10-3; CDR3 DNA: TGTGCCATCAGTAGGAGGGGCCAAGAGACCCAGTACTTC; CDR3 protein: CAISRRGQETQYF
D gene: TRBD2; CDR3 length: 16; clone size: once; J gene: TRBJ2-5; V gene: TRBV6-5; CDR3 DNA: TGTGCCAGCAGTTACCGCGGACTAGCGGGAAGAGAGACCCAGTACTTC; CDR3 protein: CASSYRGLAGRETQYF
D gene: NA; CDR3 length: 13; clone size: many; J gene: TRBJ2-2; V gene: TRBV6-4; CDR3 DNA: TGTGCCAGCAGTGACTCGGGTACCGGGGAGCTGTTTTTT; CDR3 protein: CASSDSGTGELFF
D gene: TRBD1; CDR3 length: 14; clone size: NA; J gene: TRBJ2-3; V gene: TRBV29-1; CDR3 DNA: TGCAGCGTATCCGGGACAGGGGGTGGAAATACGCAGTATTTT; CDR3 protein: CSVSGTGGGNTQYF
D gene: TRBD2; CDR3 length: 16; clone size: few; J gene: TRBJ2-3; V gene: TRBV11-3; CDR3 DNA: TGTGCCAGCAGCCCCGGGACTAGCGGGAGAACAGATACGCAGTATTTT; CDR3 protein: CASSPGTSGRTDTQYF
D gene: TRBD2; CDR3 length: 16; clone size: NA; J gene: TRBJ2-1; V gene: TRBV4-1; CDR3 DNA: TGCGCCAGCAAAATAGATACTAGCGGGAGGGCCAGTGAGCAGTTCTTC; CDR3 protein: CASKIDTSGRASEQFF
D gene: NA; CDR3 length: 14; clone size: NA; J gene: TRBJ2-7; V gene: TRBV5-6; CDR3 DNA: TGTGCCAGCAGCTTGAGGATCTACCCCTACGAGCAGTACTTC; CDR3 protein: CASSLRIYPYEQYF
D gene: NA; CDR3 length: 12; clone size: NA; J gene: TRBJ1-1; V gene: TRBV18; CDR3 DNA: TGTGCCAGCTCACCAGCCAGCTTCGAAGCTTTCTTT; CDR3 protein: CASSPASFEAFF
D gene: NA; CDR3 length: 13; clone size: once; J gene: TRBJ1-2; V gene: TRBV10-3; CDR3 DNA: TGTGCCAGCAGTTCTTCCCCTAACTATGGCTACACCTTC; CDR3 protein: CASSSSPNYGYTF
D gene: NA; CDR3 length: 14; clone size: NA; J gene: TRBJ2-5; V gene: TRBV28; CDR3 DNA: TGTGCCAGCAGCTCCGACAGGTACGAGGAGACCCAGTACTTC; CDR3 protein: CASSSDRYEETQYF
D gene: TRBD2; CDR3 length: 19; clone size: NA; J gene: TRBJ2-4; V gene: TRBV2; CDR3 DNA: TGTGCCAGCAGGACGATACTAGCGGGAGGGAATGGGGCCAAAAACATTCAGTACTTC; CDR3 protein: CASRTILAGGNGAKNIQYF
D gene: NA; CDR3 length: 13; clone size: NA; J gene: TRBJ1-1; V gene: TRBV6-1; CDR3 DNA: TGTGCCAGCAGTGGGAGAATTAACACTGAAGCTTTCTTT; CDR3 protein: CASSGRINTEAFF
D gene: TRBD1; CDR3 length: 15; clone size: NA; J gene: TRBJ2-5; V gene: TRBV5-4; CDR3 DNA: TGTGCCAGCAGCAAGGAGGGACAGGGGTTAGAGACCCAGTACTTC; CDR3 protein: CASSKEGQGLETQYF
D gene: TRBD1; CDR3 length: 16; clone size: NA; J gene: TRBJ1-2; V gene: TRBV6-5; CDR3 DNA: TGTGCCAGCAGTTACTCGATGTCAGGGGGTAACTATGGCTACACCTTC; CDR3 protein: CASSYSMSGGNYGYTF
D gene: TRBD1; CDR3 length: 18; clone size: NA; J gene: TRBJ2-5; V gene: TRBV4-1; CDR3 DNA: TGCGCCAGCAGCCAATTCTGGATTCCAGGGGGCGCCGGGGAGACCCAGTACTTC; CDR3 protein: CASSQFWIPGGAGETQYF